The T cell receptor beta chain under discussion was sequenced for a study of siplizumab effects on memory and regulatory T cells. Measured with immunoSEQ multiplex PCR; TCRdb has only the in-frame clones, and not every one. The sample yields about 110,000 clones, 92% seen once. The clonotype originates from a human donor in good health. Sample: Tregs sorted from blood.

CDR3 protein: CASSFRNTSNEQFF. DNA of the CDR3: TGTGCCAGCAGCTTTAGGAATACAAGCAATGAGCAGTTCTTC. The chain employs TRBV5-4 and TRBJ2-1, with unresolved D. The V end was cut by 2 bases, the J end by 6 bases, with 12 bases between. The CDR3 totals 14 residues. CDR1 is SGHNT, CDR2 YYREEE, per germline (reference sequence).